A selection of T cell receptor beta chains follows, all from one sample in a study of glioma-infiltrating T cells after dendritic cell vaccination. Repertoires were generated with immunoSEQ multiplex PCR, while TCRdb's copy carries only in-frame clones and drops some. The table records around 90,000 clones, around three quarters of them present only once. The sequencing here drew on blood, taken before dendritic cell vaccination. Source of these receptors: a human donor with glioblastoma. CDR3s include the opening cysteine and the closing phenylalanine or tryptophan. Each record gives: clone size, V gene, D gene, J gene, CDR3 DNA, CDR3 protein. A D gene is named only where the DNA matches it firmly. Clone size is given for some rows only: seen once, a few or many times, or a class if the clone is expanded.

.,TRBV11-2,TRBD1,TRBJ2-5,TGTGCCAGCAGCTACCCAACAGGGGGCTCCCCCCTTCGGACCCAGTACTTC,CASSYPTGGSPLRTQYF
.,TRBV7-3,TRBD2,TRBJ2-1,TGTGCCAGCAGCCCAGCGGGGGGCTACAATGAGCAGTTCTTC,CASSPAGGYNEQFF
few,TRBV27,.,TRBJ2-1,TGTGCCAGCAGTCCCTTCGCGGTTACTGAGCAGTTCTTC,CASSPFAVTEQFF
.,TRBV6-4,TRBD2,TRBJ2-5,TGTGCCAGCAGTGACTCGTCGGTAGCGGGGCGAAATCAAGAGACCCAGTACTTC,CASSDSSVAGRNQETQYF
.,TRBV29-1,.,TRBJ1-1,TGCAGCGTTGATCAGGGGCGGTCGGCTGAAGCTTTCTTT,CSVDQGRSAEAFF
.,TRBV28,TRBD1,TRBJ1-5,TGTGCCAGCAGTTTTCCAGGGGGCTATCATCAGCCCCAGCATTTT,CASSFPGGYHQPQHF
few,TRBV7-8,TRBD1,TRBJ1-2,TGTGCCAGCAGCCCACAGGGGGACTATGGCTACACCTTC,CASSPQGDYGYTF
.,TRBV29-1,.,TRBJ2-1,TGCAGCGTTCGAAAAGCGGCTAGCGACGGTGAGCAGTTCTTC,CSVRKAASDGEQFF
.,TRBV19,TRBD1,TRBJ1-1,TGTGCCAGTAGTATCACCCCGACAGGGGGCACTGAAGCTTTCTTT,CASSITPTGGTEAFF
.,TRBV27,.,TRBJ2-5,TGTGCCAGCAGTTTATGGAGGGAGACCCAGTACTTC,CASSLWRETQYF
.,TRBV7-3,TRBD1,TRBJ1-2,TGTGCCAGCAGCTGGGACAGGGGGAACTATGGCTACACCTTC,CASSWDRGNYGYTF
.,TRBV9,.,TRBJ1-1,TGTGCCAGCAGCCGTCAGGATGGAACTGAAGCTTTCTTT,CASSRQDGTEAFF
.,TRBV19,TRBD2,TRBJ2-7,TGTGCCAGTAGTAAGGGAGGGATCCAGGGCGAGCAGTACTTC,CASSKGGIQGEQYF
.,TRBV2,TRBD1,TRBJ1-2,TGTGCCAGCATGGGTAGGGGGCTTCATGGCTACACCTTC,CASMGRGLHGYTF
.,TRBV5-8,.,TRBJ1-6,TGTGCCAGCAGCTTCTCTTGGGACTCCCGGATGGGAAATTCACCCCTCCACTTT,CASSFSWDSRMGNSPLHF
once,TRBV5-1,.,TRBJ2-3,TGCGCCAGCAGCTCCTGGTCAGGGGCCGGGACAGATACGCAGTATTTT,CASSSWSGAGTDTQYF
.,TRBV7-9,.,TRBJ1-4,TGTGCCAGCAGCTTAGCGGCACAGCTGAATGAAAAACTGTTTTTT,CASSLAAQLNEKLFF
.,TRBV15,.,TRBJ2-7,TGTGCCACCAGCAGAGCGGGGAACTCCTACGAGCAGTACTTC,CATSRAGNSYEQYF
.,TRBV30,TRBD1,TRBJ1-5,TGTGCCTGGAGTCTGACAGGGGATGCCCTCGCCCAGCATTTT,CAWSLTGDALAQHF
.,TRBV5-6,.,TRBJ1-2,TGTGCCAGCAGCTTTCGTCAGGGAGGCGGCTACACCTTC,CASSFRQGGGYTF
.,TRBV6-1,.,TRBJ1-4,TGTGCCTCCTTCCCCGGGGGGCCGGCGGAAAAACTGTTTTTT,CASFPGGPAEKLFF
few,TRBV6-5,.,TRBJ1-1,TGTGCCAGCAGGGTAGACTTGAACACTGAAGCTTTCTTT,CASRVDLNTEAFF
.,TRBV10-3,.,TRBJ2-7,TGTGCCATCGGGGGGGCGGGCGAGCAGTACTTC,CAIGGAGEQYF
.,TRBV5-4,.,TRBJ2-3,TGTGCCAGCAGCTCAATGACAGCCACAGATACGCAGTATTTT,CASSSMTATDTQYF
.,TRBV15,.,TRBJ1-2,TGTGCCACCAGCAGAGGGGGGTCCGGGAGGGGGATCTATGGCTACACCTTC,CATSRGGSGRGIYGYTF
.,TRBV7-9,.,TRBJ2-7,TGTGCCAGCAGCTCACAATACGAGCAGTACTTC,CASSSQYEQYF
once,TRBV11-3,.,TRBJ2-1,TGTGCCAGCAGCCCCCCAGAGGACAATGAGCAGTTCTTC,CASSPPEDNEQFF
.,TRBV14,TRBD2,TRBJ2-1,TGTGCCAGCAGCCTCGGGACTAGCGGGAGGGCAAATGAGCAGTTCTTC,CASSLGTSGRANEQFF
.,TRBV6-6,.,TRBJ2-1,TGTGCCAGCACCCCGAGCGGACTCAAAAACAATGAGCAGTTCTTC,CASTPSGLKNNEQFF
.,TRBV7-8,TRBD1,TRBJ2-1,TGTGCCAGCACCCGGGACAGCCGACACAATGAGCAGTTCTTC,CASTRDSRHNEQFF
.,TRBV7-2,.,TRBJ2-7,TGTGCCAGCAGCTTAGAGGCGGCCTACGAGCAGTACTTC,CASSLEAAYEQYF
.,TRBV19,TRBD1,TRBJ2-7,TGTGCCAGTAGTATTTCCCGACAGGGGAGGCATCTAGACTACGAGCAGTACTTC,CASSISRQGRHLDYEQYF
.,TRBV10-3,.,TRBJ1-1,TGTGCCATCCGATCCGGACAGAACACTGAAGCTTTCTTT,CAIRSGQNTEAFF
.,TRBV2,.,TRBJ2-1,TGTGCCAGCTCACGACAGGCAGTCAATGAGCAGTTCTTC,CASSRQAVNEQFF
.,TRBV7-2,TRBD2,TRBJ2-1,TGTGCCAGCAGCTCCCCTACTAGCGGGAGCTCCTACAATGAGCAGTTCTTC,CASSSPTSGSSYNEQFF
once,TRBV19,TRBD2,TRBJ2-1,TGTGCCAGTAGTATTTCGGGGGAGGGCTACAATGAGCAGTTCTTC,CASSISGEGYNEQFF
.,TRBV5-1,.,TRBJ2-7,TGCGCCAGCAGCTTGGGGGGGCAATCCTACGAGCAGTACTTC,CASSLGGQSYEQYF
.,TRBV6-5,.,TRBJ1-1,TGTGCCTCCGGGGGGGGAGGCACTGAAGCTTTCTTT,CASGGGGTEAFF
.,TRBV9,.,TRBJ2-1,TGTGCCAGCAGCGTATCTGGGGGACTTGATTACAATGAGCAGTTCTTC,CASSVSGGLDYNEQFF
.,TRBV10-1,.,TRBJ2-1,TGCGCCAGCAGTGAGTCGTCTAGCTCCTACAATGAGCAGTTCTTC,CASSESSSSYNEQFF
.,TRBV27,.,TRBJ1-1,TGTGCCAGCAGTTATCAAGGGGGATGGAGCGGCACTGAAGCTTTCTTT,CASSYQGGWSGTEAFF
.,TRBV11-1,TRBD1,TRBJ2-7,TGTGCCAGCAGTAAAGGACAGGGGAAATACGAGCAGTACTTC,CASSKGQGKYEQYF
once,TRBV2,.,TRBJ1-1,TGTGCCAGCAGTCGCCGCGGGGGGGTACTAAACACTGAAGCTTTCTTT,CASSRRGGVLNTEAFF
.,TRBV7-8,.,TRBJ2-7,TGTGCCAGCAGCTTAGATCGTGGTCAGGGGCGCAAGTACTTC,CASSLDRGQGRKYF
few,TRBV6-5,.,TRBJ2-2,TGTGCCAGCAGTTCCACCGGGACATCAAGGGGCGGGGAGCTGTTTTTT,CASSSTGTSRGGELFF
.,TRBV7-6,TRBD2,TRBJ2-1,TGTGCCAGCAGCTTAGGGACTAGCGGGAGAGGGAATGAGCAGTTCTTC,CASSLGTSGRGNEQFF
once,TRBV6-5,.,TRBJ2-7,TGTGCCAGCAGAAAACGACGGGCCTACGAGCAGTACTTC,CASRKRRAYEQYF
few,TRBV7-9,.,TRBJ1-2,TGTGCCAGCAGCTCTTCCAGGGGAAGGCACTATGGCTACACCTTC,CASSSSRGRHYGYTF